This T cell receptor (beta chain) was obtained from a study of T cells after posttransplantation cyclophosphamide (dated by TCRdb to 2016 to 2017). In terms of the full investigation: Using TRB sequencing, the study followed how the T cell repertoire rebuilt after myeloablative bone marrow transplantation with posttransplantation cyclophosphamide given as GVHD prophylaxis. Public TRB sequences were queried against a database of over 3,500 sequences associated with responses to pathogens, tumor antigens, self-antigens and alloantigens. Because TRA and TRB clonality correlated tightly in roughly 10 samples, the subsequent TCR analyses were limited to TRB only. Antigen receptor sequencing covered samples from some 35 PTCy-treated patients and 15 to 20 of their related bone marrow donors. TRB sequencing was performed on blood from all 35 or so PTCy patients with 1-year posttransplant specimens. TRB sequencing was also done on up to roughly 3 additional blood samples from 2 to 5.2 years after transplant in 3 patients, and on pretransplant blood from several patients.

Overall results and qualifications from the work: The TRB repertoires of T cells infiltrating skin or the GI tract showed only limited overlap with the TRB repertoires found in blood. Across the roughly 40 patients, TRB clonality was highly associated with recipient CMV seropositivity and CMV reactivation, and diversity with PTCy was similar to that in the CNI/methotrexate controls. Donor-recipient similarity was low at 1-2 months but rose over the first year, and later blood repertoires were often dominated by donor CD8+ memory clones.

The germline V gene sets CDR1 to SGHDT and CDR2 to YYEEEE. The germline V and J ends show losses of 2 bases and 3 bases respectively, and no gene match explains 15 bases of the junction. Its CDR3 holds 18 amino acids, cysteine through phenylalanine. Here the CDR3 DNA is all that survives: 54 bases in frame from base 1. Regarding this clone: The clone's antigen remains unknown. Base-call qualities are not available, and no considerably larger clone is one nucleotide away.

Peripheral blood samples were provided by related bone marrow donors on the day of marrow donation. Peripheral blood and bone marrow mononuclear cells were isolated by Ficoll-Hypaque density centrifugation and were cryopreserved. Sorting of CD4+ and CD8+ T cells, including naive and memory subsets, was performed by FACS on a FACSAria II. TRB sequencing was run on genomic DNA with either the immunoSEQ assay at survey resolution or the hsTCRB kit. In the paper's pipeline: The immunoSEQ software handled initial read processing, and the LymphoSeq R package was used for repertoire analyses. Clonality was calculated as 1 minus normalized Shannon entropy, and the Gini coefficient was also calculated for each TRB dataset. Phenotypes of unsorted samples were inferred by mapping TRB sequences from sorted subsets of the recipient or donor onto unsorted samples of the same recipient. As stored in TCRdb, this immuneACCESS dataset retains in-frame rearrangements with V and J assigned. A fraction of the clones does not appear; measured against another copy, unresolved V genes explain less than half of the discrepancy, and the remainder lacks a known reason. V, J and clone size are those of that table, while D and trimming were read from the DNA. The sample contains 13,000 to 15,000 clones, roughly 71% of them found a single time. The top ten constitute about 1.3% of the sample.

The clonotype comes from a man aged 50-59 years. Source material: memory CD4+ T cells sorted from PBMCs. The chain uses TRBV5-6 and TRBJ2-3, with TRBD1 matching 7 junction bases. Here the CDR3 is given as CASSFPHPFGTETDTQYF. The DNA sequence reads TGTGCCAGCAGCTTTCCCCATCCTTTCGGGACAGAGACAGATACGCAGTATTTT.